The sequence of this T cell receptor beta chain was determined in a study of T cell repertoires in cytomegalovirus infection. For the study at large: CMV epitopes, recently identified HLA-C-restricted and well-studied HLA-B-restricted, were used. Evidence of both CMV infection and a matching HLA type came from public TCR beta signatures.

The ends were cut back, 3 bases at V and 5 bases at J, with 7 bases in the middle. The CDR3 has 12 amino acids. The study, taken as a whole, reports: Frequencies of public TCR beta families were cumulated, and this identified carriers of CMV plus the relevant HLA. HLA-C-restricted TCR beta clonotypes specific for CMV led the ex vivo response.

TCRdb passed the reads through MiXCR, listing each CDR3 protein once. Among more than 75,000 distinct CDR3 sequences listed, about 29% were seen once. This clonotype was counted ten times or more. The antigen remains unidentified. This TCR came from a human donor in good health (CMV status not recorded). Some clones in this sample may be carry-over from other donors' samples. J is TRBJ1-1 and V is TRBV12-3 or TRBV12-4, with D uncertain. The starting material was CD8+ T cells from cultured PBMCs, obtained from culture after CMV antigen stimulation. The CDR3 region is CASSFGETEAFF. In DNA, the CDR3 is TGTGCCAGCAGTTTCGGGGAAACTGAAGCTTTCTTT.